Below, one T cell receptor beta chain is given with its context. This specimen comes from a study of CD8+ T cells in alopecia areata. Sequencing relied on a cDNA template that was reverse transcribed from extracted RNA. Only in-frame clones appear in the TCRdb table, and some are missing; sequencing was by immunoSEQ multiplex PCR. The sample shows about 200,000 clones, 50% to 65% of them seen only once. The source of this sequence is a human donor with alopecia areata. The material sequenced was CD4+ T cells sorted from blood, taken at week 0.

For the CDR3, the DNA is TGCGCCAGCAGCCAAGAGCGTCAGGTTGGGGGTGAAAAACTGTTTTTT. Translation gives CASSQERQVGGEKLFF. This chain connects TRBV4-1 to TRBJ1-4; D might be TRBD1 (5 bases). V dropped 0 bases and J dropped 7 bases, with 15 bases sitting between them. The CDR3 has 16 residues. Per germline, CDR1 MGHRA and CDR2 YSYEKL.